This T cell receptor (beta chain) was identified in a study of T cells in Graves' hyperthyroidism and ophthalmopathy. Trimming removed 0 bases at V and 5 bases at J, with 10 bases between. The CDR3 is made up of 15 amino acids. Looked up from germline, CDR1 is KGHDR and CDR2 is SFDVKD. This clonotype occurred many times. Amplification yielded TCR beta CDR3 regions, with RNA transcripts as the source. Primed by the HTBI set, a first-round RT-PCR was run on the TCR CDR3. TCRdb called the multiplex PCR reads again in MiXCR, with one record for every CDR3 protein. The repertoire includes roughly 100,000 distinct CDR3 sequences, about 45% of them detected once, and approximately 30% sits in the top ten. Patients aged 18 to 65 had newly diagnosed hyperthyroidism lasting under 2 months.

Sequenced material: blood. This TCR derives from a man aged 40-55 years with Graves' hyperthyroidism. The chain joins TRBV24-1 to TRBJ1-5; D is unresolved. The CDR3, as DNA: TGTGCCACCAGTGATTTGCGGAGCAAGGATCAGCCCCAGCATTTT. Encoded protein: CATSDLRSKDQPQHF.